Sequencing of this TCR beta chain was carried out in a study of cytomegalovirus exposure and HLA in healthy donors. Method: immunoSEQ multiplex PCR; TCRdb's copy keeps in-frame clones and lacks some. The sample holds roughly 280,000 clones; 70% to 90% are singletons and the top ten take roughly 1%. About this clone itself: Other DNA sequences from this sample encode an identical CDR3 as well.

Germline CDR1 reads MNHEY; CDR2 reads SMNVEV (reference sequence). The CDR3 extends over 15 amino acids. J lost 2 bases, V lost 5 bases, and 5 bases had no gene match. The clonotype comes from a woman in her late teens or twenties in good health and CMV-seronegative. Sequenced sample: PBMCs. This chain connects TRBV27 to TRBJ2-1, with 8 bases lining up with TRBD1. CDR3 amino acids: CASSPRTGTYNEQFF. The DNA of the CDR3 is TGTGCCAGCAGTCCCCGGACAGGGACCTACAATGAGCAGTTCTTC.